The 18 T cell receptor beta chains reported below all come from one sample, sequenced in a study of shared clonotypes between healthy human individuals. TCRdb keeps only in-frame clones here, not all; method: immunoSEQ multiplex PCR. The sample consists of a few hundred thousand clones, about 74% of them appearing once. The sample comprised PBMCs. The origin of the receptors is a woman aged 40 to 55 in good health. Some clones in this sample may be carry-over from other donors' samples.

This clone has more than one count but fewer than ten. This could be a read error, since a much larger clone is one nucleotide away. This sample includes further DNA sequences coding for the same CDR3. CDR3 region: CASSQGLAGAWFF. The CDR3 DNA is TGCGCCAGCAGCCAGGGACTGGCGGGAGCCTGGTTCTTC. This chain links TRBV4-3 with TRBJ2-1; TRBD2 agrees at 7 bases. This CDR3 region has 13 residues. Germline CDR1 and CDR2: LGHNA and YSLEER. The V segment lost 3 bases and the J segment 15 bases; nucleotides outside the gene matches: 11.

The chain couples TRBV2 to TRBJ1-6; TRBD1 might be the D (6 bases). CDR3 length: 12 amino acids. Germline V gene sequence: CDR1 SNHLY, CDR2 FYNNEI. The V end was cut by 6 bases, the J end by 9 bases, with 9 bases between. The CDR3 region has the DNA TGTGCCAGCAGGGGGGCCAGTTCACCCCTCCACTTT. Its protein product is CASRGASSPLHF.

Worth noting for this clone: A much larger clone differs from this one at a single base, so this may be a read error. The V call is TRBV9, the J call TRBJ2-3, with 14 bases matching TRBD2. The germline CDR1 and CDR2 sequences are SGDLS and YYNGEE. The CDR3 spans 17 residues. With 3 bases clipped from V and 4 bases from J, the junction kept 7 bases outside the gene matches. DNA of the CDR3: TGTGCCAGCAGCGGGAGTGGACTAGCGGGAGGTGCAGATACGCAGTATTTT. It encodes CASSGSGLAGGADTQYF.

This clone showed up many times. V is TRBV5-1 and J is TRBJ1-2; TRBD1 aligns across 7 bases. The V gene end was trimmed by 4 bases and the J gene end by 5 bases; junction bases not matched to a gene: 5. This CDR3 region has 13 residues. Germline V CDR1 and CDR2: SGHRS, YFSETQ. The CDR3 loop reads CASSPRGQYGYTF. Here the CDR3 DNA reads TGCGCCAGCAGCCCCCGGGGACAGTATGGCTACACCTTC. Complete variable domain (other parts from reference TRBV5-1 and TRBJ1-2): KAGVTQTPRYLIKTRGQQVTLSCSPISGHRSVSWYQQTPGQGLQFLFEYFSETQRNKGNFPGRFSGRQFSNSRSEMNVSTLELGDSALYLCASSPRGQYGYTFGSGTRLTVV.

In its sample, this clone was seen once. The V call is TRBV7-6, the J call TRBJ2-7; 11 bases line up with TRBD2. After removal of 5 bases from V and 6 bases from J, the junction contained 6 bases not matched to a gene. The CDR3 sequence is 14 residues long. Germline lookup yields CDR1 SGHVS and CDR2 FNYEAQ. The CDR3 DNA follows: TGTGCCAGCAGCCGTAGCGGGAGGGGGGTCGAGCAGTACTTC. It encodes CASSRSGRGVEQYF.

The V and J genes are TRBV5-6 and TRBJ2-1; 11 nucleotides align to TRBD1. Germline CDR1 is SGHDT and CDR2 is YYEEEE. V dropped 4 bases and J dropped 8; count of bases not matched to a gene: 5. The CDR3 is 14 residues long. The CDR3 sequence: CASSRTGGVDEQFF. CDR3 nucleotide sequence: TGTGCCAGCAGCAGGACAGGGGGCGTGGATGAGCAGTTCTTC.

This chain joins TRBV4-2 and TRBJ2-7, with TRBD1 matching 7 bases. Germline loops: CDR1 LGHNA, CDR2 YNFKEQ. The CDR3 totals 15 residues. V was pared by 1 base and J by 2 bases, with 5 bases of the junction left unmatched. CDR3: CASSQGDSRTYEQYF. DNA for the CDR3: TGTGCCAGCAGCCAAGGGGACAGTAGAACCTACGAGCAGTACTTC.

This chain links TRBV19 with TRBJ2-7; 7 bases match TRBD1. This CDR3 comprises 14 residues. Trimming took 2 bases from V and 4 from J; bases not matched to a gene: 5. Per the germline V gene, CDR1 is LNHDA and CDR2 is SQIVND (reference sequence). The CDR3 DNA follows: TGTGCCAGTAGTATAAGGGACAGCCCATACGAGCAGTACTTC. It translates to CASSIRDSPYEQYF.

Here the CDR3 reads CASSRGTTGSNEKLFF. For the CDR3, the DNA is TGCGCCAGCAGCCGGGGAACAACAGGCTCTAATGAAAAACTGTTTTTT. The V call is TRBV4-1, the J call TRBJ1-4, with D possibly matching TRBD1 (5 bases). The germline CDR1 and CDR2 sequences are MGHRA and YSYEKL. Trimming removed 4 bases at V and 3 bases at J, with 15 bases between. This CDR3 has 16 amino acids.

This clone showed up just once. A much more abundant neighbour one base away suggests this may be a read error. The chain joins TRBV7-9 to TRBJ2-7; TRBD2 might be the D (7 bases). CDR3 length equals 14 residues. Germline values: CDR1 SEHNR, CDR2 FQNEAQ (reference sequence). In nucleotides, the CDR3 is TGCACCAGCGGGAAAGGGGACATAGCCTACGAGCAGTACTTC. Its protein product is CTSGKGDIAYEQYF.

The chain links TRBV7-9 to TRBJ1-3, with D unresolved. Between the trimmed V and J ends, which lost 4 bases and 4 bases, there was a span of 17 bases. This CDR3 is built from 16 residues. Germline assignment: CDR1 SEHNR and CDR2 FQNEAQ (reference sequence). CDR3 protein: CASSSRPAGAGNTIYF. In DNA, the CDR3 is TGTGCCAGCAGCTCACGCCCCGCAGGAGCAGGAAACACCATATATTTT.

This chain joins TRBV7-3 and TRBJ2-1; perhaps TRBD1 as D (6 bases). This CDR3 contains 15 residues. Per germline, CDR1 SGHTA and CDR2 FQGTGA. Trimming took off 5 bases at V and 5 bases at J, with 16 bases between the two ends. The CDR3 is CASSPRDTADNEQFF. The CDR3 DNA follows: TGTGCCAGCAGCCCAAGGGACACGGCCGACAATGAGCAGTTCTTC.

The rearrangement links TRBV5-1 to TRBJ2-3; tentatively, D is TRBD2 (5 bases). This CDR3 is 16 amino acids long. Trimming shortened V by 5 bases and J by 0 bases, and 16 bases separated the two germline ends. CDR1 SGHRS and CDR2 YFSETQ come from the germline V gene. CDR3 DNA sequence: TGCGCCAGCAGGGCCCAGGTAGCGTCCAGCACAGATACGCAGTATTTT. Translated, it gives CASRAQVASSTDTQYF.

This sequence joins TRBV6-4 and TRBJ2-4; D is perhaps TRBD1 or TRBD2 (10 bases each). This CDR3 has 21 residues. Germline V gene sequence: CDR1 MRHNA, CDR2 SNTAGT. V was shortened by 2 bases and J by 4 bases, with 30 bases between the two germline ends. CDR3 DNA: TGTGCCAGCAGTGACCGGGACAGGGGACTAGCGCTCTACTATGCAAAAAACATTCAGTACTTC. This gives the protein CASSDRDRGLALYYAKNIQYF.

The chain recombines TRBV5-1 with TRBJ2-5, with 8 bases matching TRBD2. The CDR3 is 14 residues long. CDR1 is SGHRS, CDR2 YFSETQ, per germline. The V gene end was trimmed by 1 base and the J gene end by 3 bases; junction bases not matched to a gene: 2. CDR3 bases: TGCGCCAGCAGCTTGAGCGGGGGAGAAGAGACCCAGTACTTC. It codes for CASSLSGGEETQYF.

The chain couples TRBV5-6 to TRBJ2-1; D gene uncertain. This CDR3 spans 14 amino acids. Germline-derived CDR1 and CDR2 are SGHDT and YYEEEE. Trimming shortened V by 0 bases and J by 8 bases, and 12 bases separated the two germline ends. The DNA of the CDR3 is TGTGCCAGCAGCTTGGGGTACGATCTGGATGAGCAGTTCTTC. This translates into CASSLGYDLDEQFF.

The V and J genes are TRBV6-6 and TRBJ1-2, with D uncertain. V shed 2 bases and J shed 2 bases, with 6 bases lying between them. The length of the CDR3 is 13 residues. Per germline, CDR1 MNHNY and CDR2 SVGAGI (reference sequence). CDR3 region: CASSYDFNYGYTF. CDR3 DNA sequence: TGTGCCAGCAGTTACGACTTCAACTATGGCTACACCTTC.

The CDR3, as DNA: TGTGCCAGCAGCAGGACTAGCGGGAGGCTTTCCTACGAGCAGTACTTC. Residues: CASSRTSGRLSYEQYF. The chain is built from TRBV28 and TRBJ2-7; 14 bases are shared with TRBD2. This CDR3 has 16 residues. Germline loops: CDR1 MDHEN, CDR2 SYDVKM. Losses at the gene ends were 6 bases for V and 1 base for J; bases not matched to a gene: 5.